These 27 T cell receptor beta chains came from one sample sequenced in a study of cytomegalovirus exposure and HLA in healthy donors. With 60 Vbeta and 13 Jbeta primers, the PCR was carried out. Sequencing was performed with immunoSEQ multiplex PCR; in TCRdb, only in-frame clones are kept and a portion is missing. This specimen shows about 140,000 clones; the ten leading clones hold 0.96%. The sequenced sample consisted of PBMCs. The source of these receptors is a male donor in good health and CMV-seronegative.

The CDR3 region has the DNA TGTGCCTTACTAGCGGGAACATACGAGCAGTACTTC. This gives the protein CALLAGTYEQYF. This chain connects TRBV30 to TRBJ2-7; TRBD2 agrees at 10 bases. Trimming cost V 7 bases and J 4 bases; bases outside gene matches: 4. This CDR3 comprises 12 residues. Germline V gene sequence: CDR1 GTSNPN, CDR2 SVGIG (reference sequence).

The gene calls are TRBV15 and TRBJ2-1; possibly TRBD1 for D (6 bases). The CDR3 has 15 residues. V shed 0 bases and J shed 4 bases, with 10 bases lying between them. In germline, CDR1 is LNHNV, CDR2 YYDKDF (reference sequence). For the CDR3, the DNA is TGTGCCACCAGCAGAGATTTGGACAGTTACAATGAGCAGTTCTTC. This translates into CATSRDLDSYNEQFF.

This chain links TRBV6-5 with TRBJ1-1; weak D call: TRBD1 (5 bases). V dropped 2 bases and J dropped 4 bases, with 11 bases sitting between them. This CDR3 is 14 amino acids long. In germline, CDR1 is MNHEY, CDR2 SVGAGI. CDR3 coding DNA: TGTGCCAGCAGTTACCGCCCAGGGTTCACTGAAGCTTTCTTT. Its translation: CASSYRPGFTEAFF.

The gene calls are TRBV6-5 and TRBJ1-1; D gene uncertain. CDR1 is MNHEY and CDR2 is SVGAGI in the germline V gene. The V and J ends lost 7 bases and 1 base respectively, with 10 bases between them. CDR3 size: 13 residues. The CDR3 protein is CASTLGRNTEAFF. CDR3 sequence (DNA): TGTGCCAGCACCCTTGGGAGGAACACTGAAGCTTTCTTT.

The genes are TRBV25-1 and TRBJ1-1; D not certain. The CDR3 runs to 15 residues. Germline-derived CDR1 and CDR2 are MGHDK and SYGVNS. The V end was cut by 5 bases, the J end by 3 bases, with 16 bases between. The CDR3 protein is CASSSSQVVDTEAFF. The CDR3 nucleotides read TGTGCCAGCAGTAGCTCCCAGGTTGTCGACACTGAAGCTTTCTTT.

The rearrangement joins TRBV7-6 to TRBJ2-5; a possible D gene is TRBD1 (5 bases). There are 15 residues in the CDR3. CDR1 is SGHVS, CDR2 FNYEAQ, per germline. With 4 bases removed from V and 1 base from J, the gap between germline ends came to 13 bases. The CDR3 sequence is CASSSTWGSQETQYF. As DNA, the CDR3 is TGTGCCAGCAGCTCGACTTGGGGCTCCCAAGAGACCCAGTACTTC.

The CDR3 here is CASSEARTVMETQYF. The CDR3 DNA reads as TGTGCCAGCAGTGAAGCGAGGACAGTCATGGAGACCCAGTACTTC. The chain has TRBV6-1 and TRBJ2-5; D might be TRBD1 (6 bases). CDR1 is MNHNS, CDR2 SASEGT, per germline. The CDR3 totals 15 residues. Trimming took off 0 bases at V and 5 bases at J, with 13 bases between the two ends.

V and J are TRBV28 and TRBJ2-1; 8 nucleotides match TRBD2. Trimming took 7 bases from V and 5 from J; bases not matched to a gene: 10. The CDR3 has 15 amino acids. Per the germline V gene, CDR1 is MDHEN and CDR2 is SYDVKM. The CDR3 bases are TGTGCCAGCACCAGCGGGGGAGTGAGTAACAATGAGCAGTTCTTC. Amino acid sequence: CASTSGGVSNNEQFF.

The V gene is TRBV30, the J gene TRBJ2-7; 7 bases align to TRBD1. After removal of 1 base from V and 2 bases from J, the junction contained 2 bases not matched to a gene. CDR1 is GTSNPN and CDR2 is SVGIG in the germline V gene (reference sequence). The CDR3 sequence is 13 residues long. The CDR3 protein is CAWSEGQPYEQYF. The CDR3 DNA is TGTGCCTGGAGTGAGGGACAGCCCTACGAGCAGTACTTC.

The rearrangement uses TRBV6-6 and TRBJ1-4, with 7 positions matching TRBD1. Germline CDR1 reads MNHNY; CDR2 reads SVGAGI (reference sequence). Trimming cost V 6 bases and J 5 bases; bases outside gene matches: 6. This CDR3 comprises 14 residues. The CDR3 region is CASRLGQLNEKLFF. The CDR3 bases are TGTGCCAGCAGACTGGGACAGCTAAATGAAAAACTGTTTTTT.

In regard to this clone: The sample has other DNA sequences that encode this CDR3 too. The chain carries TRBV5-1 and TRBJ2-7; D ambiguous. CDR1 is SGHRS and CDR2 is YFSETQ in the germline V gene. Trimming stripped 4 bases from V and 1 base from J, with 9 bases between. The CDR3 spans 13 residues. As DNA, the CDR3 is TGCGCCAGCAGCAGTAGTGGTTCCTACGAGCAGTACTTC. Its translation is CASSSSGSYEQYF. Looking up the rest from reference TRBV5-1 and TRBJ2-7 gives the full variable domain: KAGVTQTPRYLIKTRGQQVTLSCSPISGHRSVSWYQQTPGQGLQFLFEYFSETQRNKGNFPGRFSGRQFSNSRSEMNVSTLELGDSALYLCASSSSGSYEQYFGPGTRLTVT.

This chain joins TRBV18 and TRBJ2-7; 8 bases align to TRBD2. The germline V gene encodes CDR1 KGHSH and CDR2 LQKENI. There are 13 residues in the CDR3. With V trimmed by 8 bases and J by 2 bases, 5 bases remained unmatched. The DNA for the CDR3 is TGTGCCAGCAATAGCGGGATGGCCTACGAGCAGTACTTC. Its protein is CASNSGMAYEQYF. The whole variable domain, remainder taken from reference TRBV18 and TRBJ2-7, is NAGVMQNPRHLVRRRGQEARLRCSPMKGHSHVYWYRQLPEEGLKFMVYLQKENIIDESGMPKERFSAEFPKEGPSILRIQQVVRGDSAAYFCASNSGMAYEQYFGPGTRLTVT.

This chain links TRBV13 with TRBJ2-7, with TRBD2 matching over 11 bases. CDR1 is PRHDT and CDR2 is FYEKMQ in the germline V gene (reference sequence). CDR3 length equals 17 residues. Trimming cost V 3 bases and J 2 bases; bases outside gene matches: 9. The CDR3: CASSLGTSGYSAYEQYF. The CDR3, as DNA: TGTGCCAGCAGCTTGGGGACTAGCGGTTACAGCGCCTACGAGCAGTACTTC.

CDR3 bases: TGTGCCAGCAGTGCGATGGGGGACAGCCCCTACGAGCAGTACTTC. It is translated as CASSAMGDSPYEQYF. The J gene is TRBJ2-7, the V gene TRBV6-1; the match to TRBD1 covers 7 bases. Trimming took 4 bases from V and 2 from J; bases not matched to a gene: 8. Germline CDR1 MNHNS, CDR2 SASEGT. The CDR3 extends over 15 amino acids.

The chain combines TRBV2 with TRBJ2-5; the D gene is possibly TRBD2 (6 bases). Between the trimmed V and J ends, which lost 5 bases and 4 bases, there was a span of 14 bases. This CDR3 spans 14 amino acids. Germline CDR1 and CDR2: SNHLY and FYNNEI. The chain's CDR3 is CASSRDLGGETQYF. CDR3 bases: TGTGCCAGCAGTCGGGACCTCGGGGGAGAGACCCAGTACTTC.

J is TRBJ1-2 and V is TRBV19; TRBD1 might be the D (5 bases). This CDR3 has 15 amino acids. V shed 6 bases and J shed 4 bases, with 18 bases lying between them. Germline V lookup: CDR1 LNHDA, CDR2 SQIVND (reference sequence). CDR3 sequence: CASSPMGRQGYGYTF. CDR3 DNA: TGTGCCAGTAGCCCTATGGGTAGGCAGGGCTATGGCTACACCTTC.

The chain carries TRBV6-1 and TRBJ1-1, with D perhaps matching TRBD1 (6 bases). The CDR3 contains 12 residues. Trimming removed 6 bases from V and 6 bases from J, with 11 bases in between. Germline CDR1 MNHNS, CDR2 SASEGT. CDR3 nucleotides: TGTGCCAGCAGGAGTGGACAGCCTGAAGCTTTCTTT. It encodes CASRSGQPEAFF.

This sequence joins TRBV7-9 and TRBJ1-4, with a possible D match to TRBD1 (6 bases). The ends were cut back, 1 base at V and 3 bases at J, with 9 bases in the middle. Per the germline V gene, CDR1 is SEHNR and CDR2 is FQNEAQ (reference sequence). The CDR3 loop spans 15 amino acids. The CDR3 reads CASSLGQAPNEKLFF. CDR3 bases: TGTGCCAGCAGCTTAGGACAGGCCCCTAATGAAAAACTGTTTTTT.

This chain connects TRBV30 to TRBJ1-2; 7 positions match TRBD1. CDR3 size: 19 residues. The V and J ends lost 0 bases and 4 bases, in that order; junction bases with no gene match: 20. The germline V gene encodes CDR1 GTSNPN and CDR2 SVGIG (reference sequence). Written as DNA, the CDR3 is TGTGCCTGGAGTGTCCCAGGGGGTGTAGTACGATTCTCTACCTATGGCTACACCTTC. It yields the protein CAWSVPGGVVRFSTYGYTF.

V gene TRBV5-1 combines with J gene TRBJ2-7, with 8 bases aligning to TRBD2. After removal of 0 bases from V and 3 bases from J, the junction contained 2 bases not matched to a gene. Germline V gives CDR1 SGHRS, CDR2 YFSETQ. This CDR3 contains 14 residues. The CDR3 coding sequence is TGCGCCAGCAGCTTGGACGCGGGGGGCTACGAGCAGTACTTC. The encoded protein is CASSLDAGGYEQYF.

This chain links TRBV7-3 with TRBJ2-7, with 9 bases that match TRBD1. From germline, CDR1 is SGHTA and CDR2 FQGTGA. Trimming removed 5 bases from V and 9 bases from J; junction bases left unmatched: 17. This CDR3 region has 16 residues. This chain's CDR3 is CASSPTPTGGMRGQYF. CDR3 coding DNA: TGTGCCAGCAGCCCTACCCCGACAGGGGGTATGCGGGGGCAGTACTTC.

J is TRBJ1-1 and V is TRBV6-5; D may be TRBD1 (5 bases). Trimming pared 4 bases from V and 2 bases from J, leaving 14 bases between. Germline V gene sequence: CDR1 MNHEY, CDR2 SVGAGI. The CDR3 is made up of 15 amino acids. CDR3 sequence reads: CASSSPQGSNTEAFF. CDR3 bases: TGTGCCAGCAGTTCCCCCCAGGGTTCTAACACTGAAGCTTTCTTT.

The chain combines TRBV27 with TRBJ2-2; 8 bases align to TRBD1. After removal of 6 bases from V and 6 bases from J, the junction contained 6 bases not matched to a gene. Germline CDR1 reads MNHEY; CDR2 reads SMNVEV (reference sequence). The CDR3 extends over 14 amino acids. The CDR3 coding sequence is TGTGCCAGCAGCTTAGGACAGGGCGCCGGGGAGCTGTTTTTT. Amino acid sequence: CASSLGQGAGELFF.

The chain is built from TRBV6-1 and TRBJ1-5; perhaps TRBD1 as D (6 bases). Trimming shortened V by 0 bases and J by 5 bases, and 11 bases separated the two germline ends. The CDR3 loop spans 15 amino acids. The germline gives CDR1 MNHNS, CDR2 SASEGT. CDR3 protein: CASSEALGQHQPQHF. The CDR3, as DNA: TGTGCCAGCAGTGAAGCGCTTGGACAGCATCAGCCCCAGCATTTT.

V gene TRBV30 combines with J gene TRBJ1-2; possible D gene TRBD1, 6 bases. This CDR3 comprises 13 residues. CDR1 GTSNPN and CDR2 SVGIG come from the germline V gene (reference sequence). With 2 bases removed from V and 6 bases from J, the gap between germline ends came to 13 bases. The CDR3 DNA is TGTGCCTGGAGTAACAGGGATTCCGATGGCTACACCTTC. The encoded protein is CAWSNRDSDGYTF. The full variable domain, rest sourced from reference TRBV30 and TRBJ1-2, is SQTIHQWPATLVQPVGSPLSLECTVEGTSNPNLYWYRQAAGRGLQLLFYSVGIGQISSEVPQNLSASRPQDRQFILSSKKLLLSDSGFYLCAWSNRDSDGYTFGSGTRLTVV.

The genes are TRBV2 and TRBJ1-5, with 7 bases matching TRBD1. Germline CDR1 SNHLY, CDR2 FYNNEI. CDR3 size: 14 residues. Trimming took 10 bases from V and 4 from J; bases not matched to a gene: 10. The CDR3 nucleotides read TGTGCCAAGGGGACAGCAACGGCAAATCAGCCCCAGCATTTT. This encodes CAKGTATANQPQHF.

This chain connects TRBV5-1 to TRBJ2-7; perhaps TRBD1 as D (5 bases). CDR1 SGHRS and CDR2 YFSETQ come from the germline V gene. CDR3 length: 15 amino acids. The V end was cut by 0 bases, the J end by 3 bases, with 13 bases between. The CDR3 protein is CASSLGGQGGYEQYF. The CDR3 DNA sequence: TGCGCCAGCAGCTTGGGTGGGCAGGGTGGCTACGAGCAGTACTTC.